This T cell receptor beta chain is drawn from a study of human T cells and chemical hapten exposure. Background on the study: Patch tests applied 0.01% DPC to the upper back, read at 6 days. Largely, small differences in pooled library volume made per-sample TCR yields vary.

To note about this clonotype: Antigen specificity is unknown.

TCRdb re-analysed the RACE reads in MiXCR, keeping a single row per CDR3 protein. The table has some 99,000 distinct CDR3 sequences, approximately 8.8% seen once; the top ten hold 3.1%. Described time point: patch test 2, 6 weeks after DPC sensitization. Indicated treatment: therapeutic diphenylcyclopropenone sensitization with weekly scalp DPC. The germline V and J ends were trimmed by 1 base and 3 bases, with 5 bases remaining between them. The CDR3 covers 13 residues. The V gene's germline CDR1 is SGHNT and CDR2 YENEEA. Study-level findings and limits: DPC sensitization produced no change in TCRs with frequency above 1 in 1000. Donor immune responses may differ from healthy people's, since all donors had alopecia.

Specimen: whole blood, collected in connection with sensitization to the hapten diphenylcyclopropenone (DPC). The chain links TRBV11-3 to TRBJ2-3; D ambiguous. This TCR derives from a woman aged 40 to 50 with alopecia areata. Some clones in this sample may be carry-over from other donors' samples. This CDR3 is CASSLVTTDTQYF. The CDR3, as DNA: TGTGCCAGCAGCTTAGTCACTACAGATACGCAGTATTTT.